This T cell receptor beta chain was identified during a study of blood T cell repertoires in COVID-19. The germline V gene encodes CDR1 MDHEN and CDR2 SYDVKM. The CDR3 contains 15 residues. The junction had 10 bases not matched to a gene; V was cut back by 5 bases and J by 5 bases. This clone has just one count. Clones were sequenced by immunoSEQ multiplex PCR, and TCRdb holds only the in-frame ones, with some missing. The top ten hold around 30% of the sample, which has 45,000 to 55,000 clones, roughly nine tenths seen once. The specimen was peripheral blood. The clonotype originates from a woman aged 80 or over with acute or convalescent COVID-19. This chain links TRBV28 with TRBJ1-2, with 8 bases fitting TRBD1. CDR3 in DNA: TGTGCCAGCAGTGAATCCGGGACAGGAGCTTATGGCTACACCTTC. Translation gives CASSESGTGAYGYTF.